Presented here are 14 T cell receptor beta chains from one specimen sequenced in a study of OX40 agonist ivuxolimab in advanced cancers. Using immunoSEQ multiplex PCR, the repertoire was profiled, and TCRdb retains in-frame clones only, with some absent. The profile shows some 67,000 clones, roughly 88% of them singletons. The specimen was CD4+ or CD8+ T cells sorted from blood, collected in a trial of the OX40 agonist ivuxolimab. The receptors stem from an adult with an advanced solid tumor such as melanoma, head and neck, liver or kidney cancer.

V gene TRBV28 combines with J gene TRBJ2-7; D is uncertain. V was trimmed by 5 bases and J by 3 bases, leaving 14 bases between them. Germline V gene data show CDR1 as MDHEN and CDR2 as SYDVKM. The CDR3 totals 14 residues. The CDR3 here is CASSRDGPRYEQYF. The DNA of the CDR3 is TGTGCCAGCAGTCGCGACGGTCCCCGCTACGAGCAGTACTTC.

This clone has just one count. The chain is built from TRBV6-5 and TRBJ1-2, with 9 bases aligning to TRBD1. CDR1 and CDR2 from the germline V gene are MNHEY and SVGAGI. The J segment lost 7 bases and the V segment lost 6 bases, leaving 9 bases of the junction unmatched. CDR3 length equals 14 residues. In DNA form, the CDR3 reads TGTGCCAGCAGAAGGGACAGGGAAGGGGTTGGCTACACCTTC. Its translation is CASRRDREGVGYTF.

This clone was counted a few times. This sequence joins TRBV25-1 and TRBJ1-1; D is uncertain. This CDR3 is 14 amino acids long. V was clipped by 2 bases and J by 2 bases, with 9 bases between them. The V gene's germline CDR1 is MGHDK and CDR2 SYGVNS. The CDR3 DNA is TGTGCCAGCAGTGAACCAGCTTCCAACACTGAAGCTTTCTTT. This gives the protein CASSEPASNTEAFF.

The gene calls are TRBV7-2 and TRBJ2-5, with 9 bases aligning to TRBD2. V shed 1 base, J shed 3 bases, and the junction held 12 bases outside the gene matches. Germline CDR1 SGHTA, CDR2 FQGNSA. CDR3 size: 18 residues. The CDR3 sequence: CASSLGLAWEREEETQYF. The CDR3 region has the DNA TGTGCCAGCAGCTTAGGTCTCGCTTGGGAGCGGGAGGAAGAGACCCAGTACTTC.

This chain uses TRBV7-2 with TRBJ2-3; D is ambiguous. Looked up from germline, CDR1 is SGHTA and CDR2 is FQGNSA. The germline V and J ends were trimmed by 2 bases and 2 bases, with 14 bases remaining between them. This CDR3 comprises 16 residues. The CDR3 coding sequence is TGTGCCAGCAGCTTAAGATCATCCCGTACCACAGATACGCAGTATTTT. Encoded protein: CASSLRSSRTTDTQYF.

The V call is TRBV4-3, the J call TRBJ2-1; tentatively, D is TRBD1 (5 bases). The CDR3 loop spans 15 amino acids. CDR1 is LGHNA and CDR2 is YSLEER in the germline V gene. Deletions cut 1 base from V and 0 bases from J, with 7 bases between. DNA for the CDR3: TGCGCCAGCAGCCAAGGACAGATCTCCTACAATGAGCAGTTCTTC. Protein: CASSQGQISYNEQFF.

The chain has TRBV7-2 and TRBJ2-7; 8 bases fit TRBD2. The CDR3 is 15 amino acids. V lost 3 bases and J lost 7; bases outside the gene matches: 11. Germline V lookup: CDR1 SGHTA, CDR2 FQGNSA. The CDR3 loop is CASSLVVSGAGEQYF. CDR3 DNA sequence: TGTGCCAGCAGCTTGGTTGTTAGCGGGGCCGGGGAGCAGTACTTC.

V is TRBV6-6 and J is TRBJ1-3; D call uncertain. Trimming removed 5 bases from V and 1 base from J, with 3 bases in between. CDR1 and CDR2 from the germline V gene are MNHNY and SVGAGI (reference sequence). The CDR3 is made up of 12 amino acids. The CDR3 is CASSRSGNTIYF. For the CDR3, the DNA is TGTGCCAGCAGTCGTTCTGGAAACACCATATATTTT.

CDR3 protein: CASSVGVSGSGQETQYF. As DNA, the CDR3 is TGTGCCAGCAGCGTAGGGGTTAGCGGGAGTGGTCAAGAGACCCAGTACTTC. The V and J genes are TRBV9 and TRBJ2-5; 9 bases are shared with TRBD2. The CDR3 is 17 residues long. V dropped 0 bases and J dropped 2; count of bases not matched to a gene: 8. Germline V lookup: CDR1 SGDLS, CDR2 YYNGEE.

V usage is TRBV18 and J usage is TRBJ2-1; a weak D match, TRBD2 (6 bases). Germline CDR1 is KGHSH and CDR2 is LQKENI. The length of the CDR3 is 14 residues. V gave up 0 bases and J gave up 10 bases, with 13 bases separating them. For the CDR3, the DNA is TGTGCCAGCTCACCACCGGTTCCGGGAGCGGAGCAGTTCTTC. Its protein product is CASSPPVPGAEQFF. The whole variable domain, filled in from reference TRBV18 and TRBJ2-1, reads NAGVMQNPRHLVRRRGQEARLRCSPMKGHSHVYWYRQLPEEGLKFMVYLQKENIIDESGMPKERFSAEFPKEGPSILRIQQVVRGDSAAYFCASSPPVPGAEQFFGPGTRLTVL.

J is TRBJ2-2 and V is TRBV6-5; no clear D gene. The CDR3 covers 14 residues. Germline V lookup: CDR1 MNHEY, CDR2 SVGAGI. V was cut by 8 bases and J by 2 bases, with 12 bases left in between. The CDR3 nucleotides are TGTGCCAGCGGGTTGTGGAGAAACACCGGGGAGCTGTTTTTT. Its protein is CASGLWRNTGELFF.

The rearrangement joins TRBV20-1 to TRBJ2-1; D is unclear. Looked up from germline, CDR1 is DFQATT and CDR2 is SNEGSKA (reference sequence). The CDR3 loop spans 11 amino acids. V dropped 6 bases and J dropped 7 bases, with 10 bases sitting between them. This CDR3 is CSAAPVNEQFF. CDR3 nucleotides: TGCAGTGCAGCCCCGGTAAATGAGCAGTTCTTC.

This rearrangement joins TRBV5-6 to TRBJ1-1; 7 nucleotides match TRBD1. V shed 6 bases, J shed 3 bases, and the junction held 11 bases outside the gene matches. The CDR3 contains 15 residues. Germline V gives CDR1 SGHDT, CDR2 YYEEEE. CDR3 in amino acids: CASTTYLTGYTEAFF. The CDR3 bases are TGTGCCAGCACCACGTATTTGACAGGGTACACTGAAGCTTTCTTT.

The chain uses TRBV6-5 and TRBJ1-2; 9 bases are a match to TRBD1. The CDR3 length is 13 residues. J was trimmed by 8 bases and V by 6 bases; bases with no gene match: 7. Germline CDR1 reads MNHEY; CDR2 reads SVGAGI. CDR3 nucleotide sequence: TGTGCCAGCAGAACTACAGGGGGCCTCGGCTACACCTTC. Its translation is CASRTTGGLGYTF.